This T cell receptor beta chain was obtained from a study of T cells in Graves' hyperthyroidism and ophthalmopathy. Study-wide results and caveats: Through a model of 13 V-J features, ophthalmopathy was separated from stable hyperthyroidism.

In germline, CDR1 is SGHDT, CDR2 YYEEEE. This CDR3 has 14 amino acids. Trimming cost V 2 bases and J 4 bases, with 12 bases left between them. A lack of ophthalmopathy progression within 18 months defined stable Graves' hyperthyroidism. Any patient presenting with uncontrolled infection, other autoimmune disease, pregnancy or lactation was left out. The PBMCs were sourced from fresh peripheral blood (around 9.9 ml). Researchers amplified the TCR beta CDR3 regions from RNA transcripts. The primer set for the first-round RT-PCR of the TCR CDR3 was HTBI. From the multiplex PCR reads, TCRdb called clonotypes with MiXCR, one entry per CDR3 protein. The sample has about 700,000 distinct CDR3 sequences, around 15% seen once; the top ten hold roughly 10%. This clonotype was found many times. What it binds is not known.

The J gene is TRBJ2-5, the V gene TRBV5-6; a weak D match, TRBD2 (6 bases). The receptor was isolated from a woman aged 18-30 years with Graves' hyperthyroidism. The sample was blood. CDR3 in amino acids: CASSFAGSGETQYF. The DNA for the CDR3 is TGTGCCAGCAGCTTCGCGGGATCCGGAGAGACCCAGTACTTC.